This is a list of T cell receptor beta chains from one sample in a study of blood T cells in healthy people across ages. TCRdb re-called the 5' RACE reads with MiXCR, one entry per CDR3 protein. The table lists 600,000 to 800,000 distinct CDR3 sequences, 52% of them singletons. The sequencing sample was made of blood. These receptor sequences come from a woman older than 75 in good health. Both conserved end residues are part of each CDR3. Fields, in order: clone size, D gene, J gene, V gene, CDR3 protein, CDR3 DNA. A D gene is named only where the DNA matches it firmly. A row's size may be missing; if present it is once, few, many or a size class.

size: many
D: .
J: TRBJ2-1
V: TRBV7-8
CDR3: CASSPRIGGNNEQFF
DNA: TGTGCCAGCAGCCCAAGGATAGGCGGGAACAATGAGCAGTTCTTC

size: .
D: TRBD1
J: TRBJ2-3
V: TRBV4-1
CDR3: CASSQEQQGVRNTQYF
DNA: TGCGCCAGCAGCCAAGAGCAACAGGGGGTTAGAAATACGCAGTATTTT

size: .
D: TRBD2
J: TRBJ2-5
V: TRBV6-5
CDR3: CASRTLAGGTQETQYF
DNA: TGTGCCAGCAGAACACTAGCGGGGGGTACTCAAGAGACCCAGTACTTC

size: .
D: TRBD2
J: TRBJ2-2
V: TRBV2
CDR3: CVSSASGWNGELFF
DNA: TGTGTCAGCAGTGCTAGCGGGTGGAACGGGGAGCTGTTTTTT

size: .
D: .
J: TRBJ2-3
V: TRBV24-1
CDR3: CATSPRDITDTQYF
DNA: TGTGCCACCAGCCCGAGGGACATCACAGATACGCAGTATTTT

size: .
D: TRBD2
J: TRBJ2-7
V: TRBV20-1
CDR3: CSARDLAGINYEQYF
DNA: TGCAGTGCTAGAGATCTAGCGGGTATTAACTACGAGCAGTACTTC

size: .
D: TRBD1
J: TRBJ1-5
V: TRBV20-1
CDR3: CSAKNRGDQPQHF
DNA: TGCAGTGCCAAAAACAGGGGGGATCAGCCCCAGCATTTT

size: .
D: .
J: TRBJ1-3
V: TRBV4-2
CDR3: CASSPDRGKYGNTIYF
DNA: TGTGCCAGCAGCCCCGATCGGGGGAAGTATGGAAACACCATATATTTT

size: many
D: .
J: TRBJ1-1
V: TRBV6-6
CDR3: CASTSYLNTEAFF
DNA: TGTGCCAGCACCAGCTACCTGAACACTGAAGCTTTCTTT

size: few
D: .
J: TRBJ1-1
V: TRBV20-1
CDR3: CSASRVGVFGTEAFF
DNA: TGCAGTGCTAGCAGGGTTGGAGTTTTTGGCACTGAAGCTTTCTTT

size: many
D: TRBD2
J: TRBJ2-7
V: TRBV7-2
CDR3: CASSISGGTDEQYF
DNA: TGTGCCAGCAGCATTAGCGGGGGAACTGACGAGCAGTACTTC

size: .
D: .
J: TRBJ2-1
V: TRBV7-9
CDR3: CASSLGGRTGEQFF
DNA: TGTGCCAGCAGCTTAGGCGGCCGAACTGGTGAGCAGTTCTTC

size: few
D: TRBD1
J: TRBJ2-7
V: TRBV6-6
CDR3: CASSRVGTGGYEQYF
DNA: TGTGCCAGCAGTCGTGTTGGGACAGGGGGCTACGAGCAGTACTTC

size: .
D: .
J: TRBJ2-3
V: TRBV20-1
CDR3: CSARDWIAGASSTDTQYF
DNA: TGCAGTGCTAGAGATTGGATAGCAGGGGCCTCTAGCACAGATACGCAGTATTTT

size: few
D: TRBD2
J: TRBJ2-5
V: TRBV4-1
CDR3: CASSQEGTTNEQYF
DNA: TGCGCCAGCAGCCAAGAGGGGACTACCAATGAGCAGTACTTC

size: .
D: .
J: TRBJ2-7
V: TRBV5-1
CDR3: CASSLDVGPYEQYF
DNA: TGCGCCAGCAGCTTGGACGTGGGTCCCTACGAGCAGTACTTC

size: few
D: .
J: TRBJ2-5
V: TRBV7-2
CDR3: CASSFGQGSETQYF
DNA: TGTGCCAGCAGCTTCGGCCAGGGTTCGGAGACCCAGTACTTC

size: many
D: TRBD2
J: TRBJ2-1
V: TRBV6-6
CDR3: CASSYGPSGSFTYNEQFF
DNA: TGTGCCAGCAGTTACGGCCCTAGCGGGAGTTTCACCTACAATGAGCAGTTCTTC

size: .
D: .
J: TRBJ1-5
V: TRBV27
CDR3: CASKSGASNQPQHF
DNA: TGTGCCAGTAAAAGTGGGGCTAGCAATCAGCCCCAGCATTTT

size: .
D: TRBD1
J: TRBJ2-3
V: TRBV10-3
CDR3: CAISVGQAGTDTQYF
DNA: TGTGCCATCAGTGTGGGACAGGCGGGGACAGATACGCAGTATTTT

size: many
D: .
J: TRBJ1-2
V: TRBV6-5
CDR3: CASSYAGSYTF
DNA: TGTGCCAGCAGTTACGCCGGATCCTACACCTTC

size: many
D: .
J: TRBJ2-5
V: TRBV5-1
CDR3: CASSLDHETQYF
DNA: TGCGCCAGCAGCTTGGACCACGAGACCCAGTACTTC

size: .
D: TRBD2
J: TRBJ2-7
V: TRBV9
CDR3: CASSVAAGVAYEQYF
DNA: TGTGCCAGCAGCGTAGCAGCGGGAGTAGCCTACGAGCAGTACTTC

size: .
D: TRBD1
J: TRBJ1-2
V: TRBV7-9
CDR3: CASSLPANRGNDYGYTF
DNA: TGTGCCAGCAGCCTCCCTGCAAACAGGGGAAATGACTATGGCTACACCTTC

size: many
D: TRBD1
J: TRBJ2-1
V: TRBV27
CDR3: CASRGLVQGENEQFF
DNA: TGTGCCAGCAGGGGCTTGGTGCAGGGGGAAAATGAGCAGTTCTTC